This T cell receptor beta chain was profiled in a study of tumor and adjacent non-tumor tissue in lung cancer. Looking at the study overall: The patients, roughly eleven men and roughly 5 women, were roughly 30 to 76 with stage I to III disease.

This sample's RNA came from whole unsorted tissue. Donors were chemotherapy-naive, newly diagnosed lung cancer surgical patients in China, August–November 2014. A modified ARM-PCR protocol with three rounds of nested PCR amplified TCRbeta. TCRdb reprocessed the multiplex PCR reads with MiXCR, giving one entry per CDR3 protein. The sample gives about 200,000 distinct CDR3 sequences, about 71% of which show up once; around 25% is in the top ten. Study-wide points: In normal lung, the top 100 clones were significantly more dominant than in tumor.

The CDR3 runs to 15 residues. Germline CDR1 LGHNA, CDR2 YSLEER. Remarks on this clonotype: Its specificity is not known. An end of the junction does not agree with germline; a read error may underlie this.

Material for sequencing was lung tumor tissue. The sequence came from a man aged 55 to 69 with non-small cell lung cancer. V and J are TRBV4-3 and TRBJ1-4; D gene uncertain. The CDR3 sequence: CASNQERWRGEKMFF. CDR3 coding DNA: TGCGCCAGCAACCAAGAAAGGTGGAGAGGTGAAAAAATGTTTTTT.